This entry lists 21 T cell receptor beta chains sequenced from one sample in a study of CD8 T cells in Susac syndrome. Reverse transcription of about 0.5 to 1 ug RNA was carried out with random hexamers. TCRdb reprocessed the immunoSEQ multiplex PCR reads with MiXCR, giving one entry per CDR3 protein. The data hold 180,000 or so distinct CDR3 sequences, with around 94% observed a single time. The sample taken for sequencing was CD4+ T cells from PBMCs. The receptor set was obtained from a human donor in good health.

The CDR3 sequence: CSARDRDGYTF. CDR3 DNA: TGCAGTGCTAGAGATCGGGATGGCTACACCTTC. The J gene is TRBJ1-2, the V gene TRBV20-1; D is ambiguous. Trimming cost V 0 bases and J 6 bases, with 5 bases left between them. The CDR3 runs 11 residues. Germline V lookup: CDR1 DFQATT, CDR2 SNEGSKA (reference sequence).

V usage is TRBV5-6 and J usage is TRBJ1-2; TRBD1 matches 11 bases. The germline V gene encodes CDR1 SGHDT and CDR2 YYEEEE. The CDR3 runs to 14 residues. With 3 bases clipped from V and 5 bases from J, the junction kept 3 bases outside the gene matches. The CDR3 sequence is CASSWDRGEYGYTF. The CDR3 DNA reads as TGTGCCAGCAGCTGGGACAGGGGGGAATATGGCTACACCTTC.

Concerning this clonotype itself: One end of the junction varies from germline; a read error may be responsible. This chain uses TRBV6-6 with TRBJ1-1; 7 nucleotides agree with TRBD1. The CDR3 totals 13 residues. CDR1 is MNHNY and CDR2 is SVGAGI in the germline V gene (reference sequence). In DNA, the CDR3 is TGTGCCAGCACTAGACAGGGAAACAATGAAGCTTTCTTT. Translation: CASTRQGNNEAFF.

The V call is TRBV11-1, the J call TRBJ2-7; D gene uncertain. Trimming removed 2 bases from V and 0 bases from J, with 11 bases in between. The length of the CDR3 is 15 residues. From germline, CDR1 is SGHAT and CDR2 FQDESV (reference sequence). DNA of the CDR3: TGTGCCAGCAGCTTAAGGGTCGGTCTCTCCTACGAGCAGTACTTC. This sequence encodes CASSLRVGLSYEQYF.

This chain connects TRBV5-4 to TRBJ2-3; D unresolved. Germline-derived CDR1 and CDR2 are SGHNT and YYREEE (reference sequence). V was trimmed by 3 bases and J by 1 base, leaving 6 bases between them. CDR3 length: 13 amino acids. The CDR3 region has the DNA TGTGCCAGCAGCTCAGTGGGCACAGATACGCAGTATTTT. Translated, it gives CASSSVGTDTQYF.

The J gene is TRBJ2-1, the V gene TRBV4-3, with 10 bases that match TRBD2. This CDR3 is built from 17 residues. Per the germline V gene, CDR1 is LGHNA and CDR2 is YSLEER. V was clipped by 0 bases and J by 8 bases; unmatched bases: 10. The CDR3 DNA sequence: TGCGCCAGCAGCCAAGATTCGTCTAGCGGGGGCCAGGATGAGCAGTTCTTC. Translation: CASSQDSSSGGQDEQFF.

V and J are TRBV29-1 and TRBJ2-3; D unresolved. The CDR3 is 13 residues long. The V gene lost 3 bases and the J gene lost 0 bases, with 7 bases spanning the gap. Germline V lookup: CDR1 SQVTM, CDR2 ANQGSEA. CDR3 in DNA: TGCAGCGTTGATGCCTCAAGCACAGATACGCAGTATTTT. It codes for CSVDASSTDTQYF.

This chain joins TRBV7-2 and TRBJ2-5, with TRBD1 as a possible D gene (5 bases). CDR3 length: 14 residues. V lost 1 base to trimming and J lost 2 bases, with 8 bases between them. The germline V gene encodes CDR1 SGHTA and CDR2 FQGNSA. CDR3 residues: CASSLDRFQETQYF. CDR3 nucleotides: TGTGCCAGCAGCTTAGACAGGTTTCAAGAGACCCAGTACTTC.

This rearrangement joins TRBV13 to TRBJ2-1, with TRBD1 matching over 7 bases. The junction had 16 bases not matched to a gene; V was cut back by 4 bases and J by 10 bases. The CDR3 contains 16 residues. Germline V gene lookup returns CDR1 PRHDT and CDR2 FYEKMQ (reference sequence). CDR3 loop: CASSYRQGRNDGEQFF. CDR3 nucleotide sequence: TGTGCCAGCAGCTACCGACAGGGCCGCAATGATGGGGAGCAGTTCTTC.

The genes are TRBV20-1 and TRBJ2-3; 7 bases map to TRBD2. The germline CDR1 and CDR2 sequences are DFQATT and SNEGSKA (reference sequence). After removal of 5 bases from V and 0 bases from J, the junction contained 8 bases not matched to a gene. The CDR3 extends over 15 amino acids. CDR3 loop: CSAPAGDLSTDTQYF. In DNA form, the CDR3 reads TGCAGTGCTCCGGCGGGGGATCTTAGCACAGATACGCAGTATTTT.

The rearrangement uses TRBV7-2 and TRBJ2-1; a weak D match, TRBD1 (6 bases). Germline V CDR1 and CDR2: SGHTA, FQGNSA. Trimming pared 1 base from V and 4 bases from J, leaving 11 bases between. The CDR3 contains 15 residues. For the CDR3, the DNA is TGTGCCAGCAGCTTAGAGGGACACATATACAATGAGCAGTTCTTC. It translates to CASSLEGHIYNEQFF.

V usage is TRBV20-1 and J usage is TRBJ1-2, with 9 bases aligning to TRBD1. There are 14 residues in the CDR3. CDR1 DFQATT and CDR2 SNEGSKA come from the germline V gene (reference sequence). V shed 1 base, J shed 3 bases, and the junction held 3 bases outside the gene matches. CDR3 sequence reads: CSARVRQGDYGYTF. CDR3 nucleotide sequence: TGCAGTGCTAGAGTAAGACAGGGGGACTATGGCTACACCTTC.

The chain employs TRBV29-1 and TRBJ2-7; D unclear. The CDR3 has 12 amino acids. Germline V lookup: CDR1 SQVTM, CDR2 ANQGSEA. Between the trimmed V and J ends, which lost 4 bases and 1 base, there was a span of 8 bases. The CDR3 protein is CSVAVVSYEQYF. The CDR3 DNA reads TGCAGCGTTGCTGTGGTGTCCTACGAGCAGTACTTC.

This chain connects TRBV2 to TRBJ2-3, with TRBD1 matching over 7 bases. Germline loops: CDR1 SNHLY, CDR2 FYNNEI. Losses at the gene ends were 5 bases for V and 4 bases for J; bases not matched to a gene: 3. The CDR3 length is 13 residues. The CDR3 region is CASSSQGPDTQYF. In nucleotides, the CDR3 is TGTGCCAGCAGTTCACAGGGGCCAGATACGCAGTATTTT.

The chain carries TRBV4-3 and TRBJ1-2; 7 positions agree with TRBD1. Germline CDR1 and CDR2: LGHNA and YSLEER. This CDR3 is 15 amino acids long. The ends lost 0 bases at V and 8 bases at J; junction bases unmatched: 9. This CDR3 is CASSQDRGPSIGYTF. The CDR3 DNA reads TGCGCCAGCAGCCAAGATAGGGGGCCGTCTATCGGCTACACCTTC.

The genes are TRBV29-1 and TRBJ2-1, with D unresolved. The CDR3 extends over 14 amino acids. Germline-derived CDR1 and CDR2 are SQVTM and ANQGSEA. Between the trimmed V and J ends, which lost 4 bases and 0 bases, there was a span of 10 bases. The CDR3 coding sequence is TGCAGCGTTGCTAAGCGAAGCTCCTACAATGAGCAGTTCTTC. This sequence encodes CSVAKRSSYNEQFF.

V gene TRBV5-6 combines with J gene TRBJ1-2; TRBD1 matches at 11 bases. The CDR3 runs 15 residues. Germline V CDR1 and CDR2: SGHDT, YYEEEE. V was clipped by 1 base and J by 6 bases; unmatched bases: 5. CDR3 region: CASSLRDRGFNGYTF. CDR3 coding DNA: TGTGCCAGCAGCTTGAGGGACAGGGGGTTCAATGGCTACACCTTC.

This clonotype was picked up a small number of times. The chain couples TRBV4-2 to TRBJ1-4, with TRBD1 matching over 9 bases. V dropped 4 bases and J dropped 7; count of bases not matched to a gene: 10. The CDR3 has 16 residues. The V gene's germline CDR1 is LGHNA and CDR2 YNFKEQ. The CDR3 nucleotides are TGTGCCAGCAGCCGATATACAGGGGGCTCGGGTGAAAAACTGTTTTTT. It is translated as CASSRYTGGSGEKLFF.

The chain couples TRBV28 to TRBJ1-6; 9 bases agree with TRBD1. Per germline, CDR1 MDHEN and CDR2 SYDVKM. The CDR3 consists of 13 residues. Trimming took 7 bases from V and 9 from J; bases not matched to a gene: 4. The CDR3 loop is CASTGTGPSPLHF. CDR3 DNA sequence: TGTGCCAGCACCGGGACAGGGCCTTCACCCCTCCACTTT.

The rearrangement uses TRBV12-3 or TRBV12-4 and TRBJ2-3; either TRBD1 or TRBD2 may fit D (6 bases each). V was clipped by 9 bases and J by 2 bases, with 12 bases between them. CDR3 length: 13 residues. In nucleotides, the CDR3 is TGTGCCAGTTCCGGGGGCTCCACAGATACGCAGTATTTT. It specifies CASSGGSTDTQYF.

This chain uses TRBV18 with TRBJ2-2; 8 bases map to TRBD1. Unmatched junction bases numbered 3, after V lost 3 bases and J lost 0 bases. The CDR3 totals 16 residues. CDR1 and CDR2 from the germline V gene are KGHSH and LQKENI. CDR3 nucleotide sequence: TGTGCCAGCTCACCCCCGACAGGGGCGAACACCGGGGAGCTGTTTTTT. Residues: CASSPPTGANTGELFF.